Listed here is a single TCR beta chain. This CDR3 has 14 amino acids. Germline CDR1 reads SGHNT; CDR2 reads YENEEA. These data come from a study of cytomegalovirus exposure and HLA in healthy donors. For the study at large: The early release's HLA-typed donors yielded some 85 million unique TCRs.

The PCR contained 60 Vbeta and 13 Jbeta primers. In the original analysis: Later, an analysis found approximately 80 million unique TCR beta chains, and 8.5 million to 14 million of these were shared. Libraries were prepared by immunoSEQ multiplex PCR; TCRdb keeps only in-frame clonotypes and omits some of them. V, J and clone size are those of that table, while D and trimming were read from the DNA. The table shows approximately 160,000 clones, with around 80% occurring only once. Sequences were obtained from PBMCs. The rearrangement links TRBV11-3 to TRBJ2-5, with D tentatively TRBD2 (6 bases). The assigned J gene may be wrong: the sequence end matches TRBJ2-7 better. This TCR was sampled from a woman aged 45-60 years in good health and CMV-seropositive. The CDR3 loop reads CASSLAREGHEQYF. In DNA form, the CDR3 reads TGTGCCAGCAGCTTAGCGCGGGAAGGCCACGAGCAGTACTTC.